The 23 T cell receptor beta chains reported below all come from one sample, sequenced in a study of neurological immune-mediated disorders. TCRdb fed the 5' RACE reads into MiXCR, producing one record per CDR3 protein. The table lists just under 60,000 distinct CDR3 sequences, around 3.4% of them singletons. The specimen was PBMCs. These receptors were collected from a woman between 25 and 40 years old with multiple sclerosis.

This clonotype was found many times. This chain links TRBV20-1 with TRBJ2-2, with 8 bases aligning to TRBD2. The CDR3 spans 14 residues. J was trimmed by 2 bases and V by 3 bases; bases with no gene match: 2. The germline CDR1 and CDR2 sequences are DFQATT and SNEGSKA (reference sequence). CDR3 in amino acids: CSARAGGNTGELFF. The DNA of the CDR3 is TGCAGTGCTAGGGCGGGGGGAAACACCGGGGAGCTGTTTTTT.

This clonotype was seen a few times. The junction departs from germline at one end; a sequencing error may be responsible. The gene calls are TRBV20-1 and TRBJ2-4; no reliable D call. Germline V CDR1 and CDR2: DFQATT, SNEGSKA (reference sequence). This CDR3 has 15 residues. CDR3 sequence reads: CSARPRTIAKKIQYF. CDR3 in DNA: TGCAGTGCTAGACCTCGGACGATAGCCAAAAAAATTCAGTACTTC.

This clonotype occurred many times. The rearrangement links TRBV10-3 to TRBJ2-3, with D possibly called TRBD1 or TRBD2 (6 bases each). CDR1 is ENHRY, CDR2 SYGVKD, per germline. This CDR3 is built from 18 residues. Trimming took off 4 bases at V and 4 bases at J, with 24 bases between the two ends. The chain's CDR3 is CAISVEKGGFNLPDTQYF. The CDR3 DNA is TGTGCCATCAGTGTCGAAAAGGGGGGCTTCAATCTTCCAGATACGCAGTATTTT.

This clonotype was observed at least ten times. This sequence joins TRBV28 and TRBJ1-1; D call uncertain. Trimming cost V 9 bases and J 7 bases, with 12 bases left between them. CDR1 MDHEN and CDR2 SYDVKM come from the germline V gene. The CDR3 spans 11 residues. CDR3 sequence reads: CASLGGGEAFF. CDR3 nucleotides: TGTGCCAGTTTGGGAGGAGGTGAAGCTTTCTTT.

This clonotype was recorded many times. The gene calls are TRBV7-2 and TRBJ2-3; 7 nucleotides match TRBD1. The CDR3 loop spans 15 amino acids. CDR1 and CDR2 from the germline V gene are SGHTA and FQGNSA. The V gene end was trimmed by 5 bases and the J gene end by 1 base; junction bases not matched to a gene: 6. The CDR3: CASSTGVFRTDTQYF. The CDR3 nucleotides are TGTGCCAGCAGCACAGGGGTTTTCCGCACAGATACGCAGTATTTT.

This clonotype was counted many times. This chain connects TRBV6-5 to TRBJ1-2, with 10 bases aligning to TRBD1. Germline assignment: CDR1 MNHEY and CDR2 SVGAGI. The CDR3 is 14 amino acids. The V and J ends lost 7 bases and 8 bases, in that order; junction bases with no gene match: 10. CDR3 loop: CASKIGTGAGGYTF. CDR3 coding DNA: TGTGCCAGCAAGATCGGGACAGGGGCGGGAGGCTACACCTTC.

This clonotype occurred many times. The chain recombines TRBV12-3 or TRBV12-4 with TRBJ2-1; 10 bases align to TRBD2. This CDR3 region has 13 residues. The J segment lost 12 bases and the V segment lost 7 bases, leaving 9 bases of the junction unmatched. CDR3 residues: CASTTSGTLMQFF. The CDR3 region has the DNA TGTGCCAGCACCACTAGCGGGACGTTAATGCAGTTCTTC.

This clonotype appeared many times. The rearrangement links TRBV5-4 to TRBJ2-1; 10 bases fit TRBD2. The CDR3 consists of 14 residues. Germline V lookup: CDR1 SGHNT, CDR2 YYREEE (reference sequence). Trimming at V came to 1 base and at J to 6 bases, leaving 1 base not matched to a gene. DNA for the CDR3: TGTGCCAGCAGCTTGCAGCGGGGGGGCAATGAGCAGTTCTTC. It translates to CASSLQRGGNEQFF.

This clonotype showed up many times. The chain couples TRBV20-1 to TRBJ2-3; 16 bases align to TRBD2. The germline V gene has CDR1 DFQATT and CDR2 SNEGSKA (reference sequence). After removal of 1 base from V and 0 bases from J, the junction contained 13 bases not matched to a gene. The length of the CDR3 is 21 residues. In nucleotides, the CDR3 is TGCAGTGCTAGAGCTTTGACGGGACTAGCGGGGGGGCTGGGGAGCACAGATACGCAGTATTTT. As protein: CSARALTGLAGGLGSTDTQYF.

There are many counts of this clonotype. The chain combines TRBV20-1 with TRBJ1-2, with D unresolved. V lost 6 bases and J lost 5, with 13 bases in between. CDR1 and CDR2 from the germline V gene are DFQATT and SNEGSKA (reference sequence). The CDR3 is made up of 12 amino acids. CDR3 residues: CSAPPGEYGYTF. The CDR3, as DNA: TGCAGTGCCCCTCCCGGCGAGTATGGCTACACCTTC.

This clonotype turned up a few times. One junction end disagrees with the germline gene, perhaps due to a read error. V gene TRBV20-1 combines with J gene TRBJ2-1; D is unresolved. The CDR3 runs 8 residues. Germline V lookup: CDR1 DFQATT, CDR2 SNEGSKA (reference sequence). The CDR3 DNA follows: TGCAGTGCCCCGCCGACCCTCTTC. Its translation: CSAPPTLF.

The sample holds many counts of this clonotype. The junction shows a germline mismatch at one end, possibly a read error. The V call is TRBV29-1, the J call TRBJ2-4, with D possibly matching TRBD1 (5 bases). There are 15 residues in the CDR3. Germline values: CDR1 SQVTM, CDR2 ANQGSEA. CDR3 amino acids: CSVEVPGWAKKIQYF. The CDR3 DNA follows: TGCAGCGTTGAGGTCCCAGGGTGGGCCAAAAAAATTCAGTACTTC.

Ten or more counts support this clonotype. The V gene is TRBV12-3 or TRBV12-4, the J gene TRBJ1-2, with D possibly TRBD1 on 5 matching bases. The length of the CDR3 is 13 residues. Trimming removed 1 base at V and 5 bases at J, with 8 bases between. The CDR3 loop reads CASSLDRSYGYTF. CDR3 sequence (DNA): TGTGCCAGCAGTTTAGACAGGAGTTATGGCTACACCTTC.

This clonotype was detected ten times or more. This chain joins TRBV20-1 and TRBJ1-2; D may be TRBD1 (5 bases). Germline CDR1 is DFQATT and CDR2 is SNEGSKA (reference sequence). Trimming pared 6 bases from V and 8 bases from J, leaving 13 bases between. The CDR3 is 11 residues long. CDR3 nucleotide sequence: TGCAGTGCCGGGACCGACTGGGGCTACACCTTC. Translated: CSAGTDWGYTF.

Concerning this clonotype: A junction boundary mismatches the germline segment, possibly from a read error. The chain links TRBV9 to TRBJ1-5; D is unclear. Germline V CDR1 and CDR2: SGDLS, YYNGEE. This CDR3 is built from 13 residues. As DNA, the CDR3 is TGTGCCAGCAGCTATCATAGCAATCAGCCCCAGAATTTT. It encodes CASSYHSNQPQNF.

This clonotype occurred many times. The gene calls are TRBV20-1 and TRBJ1-1; D remains unclear. With 5 bases removed from V and 6 bases from J, the gap between germline ends came to 16 bases. Germline CDR1 and CDR2: DFQATT and SNEGSKA (reference sequence). The CDR3 has 13 amino acids. The CDR3: CSALPTSTSEAFF. CDR3 DNA: TGCAGTGCTCTCCCGACGAGCACTTCTGAAGCTTTCTTT.

This clonotype was detected ten times or more. The genes are TRBV7-9 and TRBJ1-1; the D is unclear. CDR1 SEHNR and CDR2 FQNEAQ come from the germline V gene (reference sequence). The CDR3 has 16 residues. Trimming pared 8 bases from V and 4 bases from J, leaving 23 bases between. CDR3 nucleotides: TGTGCCAGCTCTGGTCGGGCTCCCCAGAGCGGCACTGAAGCTTTCTTT. This sequence encodes CASSGRAPQSGTEAFF.

CDR3 loop: CSASVLTKTRTQYF. In DNA form, the CDR3 reads TGCAGTGCTAGTGTGCTCACAAAGACGAGGACGCAGTATTTT. The chain recombines TRBV20-1 with TRBJ2-3, with D unclear. The CDR3 contains 14 residues. Germline CDR1 DFQATT, CDR2 SNEGSKA (reference sequence). Trimming removed 3 bases from V and 9 bases from J, with 19 bases in between.

This clonotype has a count of ten or more. The genes are TRBV12-3 or TRBV12-4 and TRBJ1-5, with D tentatively TRBD1 (6 bases). The CDR3 sequence is 18 residues long. Trimming cost V 5 bases and J 2 bases, with 22 bases left between them. The CDR3 bases are TGTGCCAGCAGTCCTGCTCGGGGGCCCGCTCGGGGCAATCAGCCCCAGCATTTT. Translated, it gives CASSPARGPARGNQPQHF.

Remarks on this clonotype: A much larger clone differs by one base, so this may be a read error. The gene calls are TRBV12-3 or TRBV12-4 and TRBJ2-2; the D is unclear. The CDR3 loop spans 14 amino acids. Trimming removed 3 bases from V and 2 bases from J, with 7 bases in between. The CDR3 loop is CASSLAPNTGELFF. DNA for the CDR3: TGTGCCAGCAGTTTGGCCCCAAACACCGGGGAGCTGTTTTTT.

This clonotype has just a few counts. The chain carries TRBV18 and TRBJ2-5; possible D gene TRBD2, 5 bases. Germline CDR1 is KGHSH and CDR2 is LQKENI. V lost 3 bases to trimming and J lost 3 bases, with 5 bases between them. The CDR3 spans 12 residues. CDR3 nucleotide sequence: TGTGCCAGCTCACCGAGGGAAGAGACCCAGTACTTC. This codes for CASSPREETQYF.

This clonotype was detected ten times or more. The chain joins TRBV10-3 to TRBJ1-1; D ambiguous. This CDR3 contains 15 residues. Trimming took 6 bases from V and 5 from J, leaving 19 bases between them. The V gene's germline CDR1 is ENHRY and CDR2 SYGVKD. The CDR3 region has the DNA TGTGCCATCAGCGAAGAGAGGAGAGCGGGGACTGAAGCTTTCTTT. This encodes CAISEERRAGTEAFF.

This clonotype was seen repeatedly, ten times or more. This chain connects TRBV12-3 or TRBV12-4 to TRBJ1-4; maybe TRBD1 (5 bases). V dropped 3 bases and J dropped 8 bases, with 10 bases sitting between them. The CDR3 runs to 13 residues. The CDR3 DNA reads as TGTGCCAGCAGTTTCAGGGAGGGAGAAAAACTGTTTTTT. Amino acids: CASSFREGEKLFF.